One and the same sample provided the 22 T cell receptor beta chains below, sequenced in a study of CD8+ T cells in alopecia areata. Reverse transcription of extracted RNA yielded cDNA, which provided the sequencing template. Measured with immunoSEQ multiplex PCR; TCRdb has only the in-frame clones, and not every one. The sample holds more than 150,000 clones, around 60% seen once. The input for sequencing was CD4+ T cells sorted from blood, taken at week 0. The receptor set was obtained from a human donor with alopecia areata.

This clone was recorded a few times. This rearrangement joins TRBV7-2 to TRBJ2-7; TRBD1 aligns across 9 bases. Trimming took 3 bases from V and 5 from J; bases not matched to a gene: 5. CDR1 and CDR2 from the germline V gene are SGHTA and FQGNSA. CDR3 length: 14 residues. CDR3 sequence (DNA): TGTGCCAGCAGCTTCCGGACAGGGGCTCACGAGCAGTACTTC. Translated, it gives CASSFRTGAHEQYF. Filled out from reference TRBV7-2 and TRBJ2-7, the complete variable domain reads GAGVSQSPSNKVTEKGKDVELRCDPISGHTALYWYRQSLGQGLEFLIYFQGNSAPDKSGLPSDRFSAERTGGSVSTLTIQRTQQEDSAVYLCASSFRTGAHEQYFGPGTRLTVT.

The J gene is TRBJ1-2, the V gene TRBV5-1; D gene ambiguous. The CDR3 totals 13 residues. With 4 bases removed from V and 4 bases from J, the gap between germline ends came to 11 bases. CDR1 is SGHRS and CDR2 is YFSETQ in the germline V gene. Written as DNA, the CDR3 is TGCGCCAGCAGCCCTGGAGCAGTCTATGGCTACACCTTC. This translates into CASSPGAVYGYTF.

The chain links TRBV7-2 to TRBJ2-7, with TRBD1 as a possible D gene (5 bases). Trimming took off 8 bases at V and 4 bases at J, with 15 bases between the two ends. Per germline, CDR1 SGHTA and CDR2 FQGNSA. The CDR3 is 13 amino acids. The CDR3 sequence: CASSTGTAYEQYF. The CDR3 nucleotides read TGTGCCAGCTCAACAGGAACGGCGTACGAGCAGTACTTC.

The chain uses TRBV6-1 and TRBJ2-7; a weak D match, TRBD2 (5 bases). CDR1 and CDR2 (germline): MNHNS, SASEGT. The CDR3 is made up of 13 amino acids. Trimming stripped 11 bases from V and 0 bases from J, with 14 bases between. CDR3 DNA sequence: TGTGCCCTTCTCGTGGGGAGCTCCTACGAGCAGTACTTC. Translating it yields CALLVGSSYEQYF.

J is TRBJ2-7 and V is TRBV30; possibly TRBD1 for D (6 bases). Germline CDR1 is GTSNPN and CDR2 is SVGIG (reference sequence). This CDR3 is 11 amino acids long. The germline V and J ends were trimmed by 3 bases and 4 bases, with 7 bases remaining between them. The CDR3 coding sequence is TGTGCCTGGAGGACAGGTTACGAGCAGTACTTC. This translates into CAWRTGYEQYF. The full variable domain, with the rest looked up from reference TRBV30 and TRBJ2-7, is SQTIHQWPATLVQPVGSPLSLECTVEGTSNPNLYWYRQAAGRGLQLLFYSVGIGQISSEVPQNLSASRPQDRQFILSSKKLLLSDSGFYLCAWRTGYEQYFGPGTRLTVT.

The V call is TRBV6-5, the J call TRBJ2-7; D remains unclear. This CDR3 comprises 13 residues. Trimming pared 5 bases from V and 6 bases from J, leaving 14 bases between. The V gene's germline CDR1 is MNHEY and CDR2 SVGAGI. The CDR3 nucleotides are TGTGCCAGCAGTCTGGGCCAGGTACGCGAGCAGTACTTC. Protein sequence: CASSLGQVREQYF.

This rearrangement joins TRBV6-6 to TRBJ2-7; the D gene is possibly TRBD1 (5 bases). V gave up 5 bases and J gave up 0 bases, with 17 bases separating them. The CDR3 has 16 amino acids. CDR1 and CDR2 (germline): MNHNY, SVGAGI (reference sequence). The CDR3 DNA reads TGTGCCAGCAGTACAGGCCCCGTTCGGAGCTCCTACGAGCAGTACTTC. Encoded protein: CASSTGPVRSSYEQYF.

V is TRBV2 and J is TRBJ2-5; the D is unclear. Matching the DNA end better, TRBJ2-7 makes the J call doubtful. Germline V CDR1 and CDR2: SNHLY, FYNNEI. This CDR3 comprises 17 residues. Here the CDR3 reads CASSEALSAAIPYEQYF. The CDR3 nucleotides read TGTGCCAGCAGTGAAGCGCTCTCGGCAGCGATCCCCTACGAGCAGTACTTC.

This clone was counted a few times. The chain employs TRBV11-2 and TRBJ2-5; D may be TRBD2 (5 bases). This CDR3 has 15 residues. Germline V gives CDR1 SGHAT, CDR2 FQNNGV. Trimming removed 2 bases from V and 5 bases from J, with 15 bases in between. In nucleotides, the CDR3 is TGTGCCAGCAGCTTAAGTCCGACACCGGGGGAGACCCAGTACTTC. Translated, it gives CASSLSPTPGETQYF.

In regard to this clone: At the DNA level, this CDR3 is encoded by other sequences in the same sample as well. The V and J genes are TRBV4-1 and TRBJ1-2; D is uncertain. Germline V lookup: CDR1 MGHRA, CDR2 YSYEKL. V was shortened by 0 bases and J by 4 bases, with 6 bases between the two germline ends. This CDR3 comprises 13 residues. The CDR3 coding sequence is TGCGCCAGCAGCCAAGATTCAGGCTATGGCTACACCTTC. It is translated as CASSQDSGYGYTF.

The V gene is TRBV5-1, the J gene TRBJ2-2; D is possibly TRBD1 or TRBD2 (5 bases each). Trimming cost V 0 bases and J 5 bases, with 11 bases left between them. CDR3 length: 15 amino acids. In germline, CDR1 is SGHRS, CDR2 YFSETQ. DNA for the CDR3: TGCGCCAGCAGCTTGGATCGCAGGGAGACCGGGGAGCTGTTTTTT. It encodes CASSLDRRETGELFF. Based on the CDR3 plus reference TRBV5-1 and TRBJ2-2, the full variable domain is KAGVTQTPRYLIKTRGQQVTLSCSPISGHRSVSWYQQTPGQGLQFLFEYFSETQRNKGNFPGRFSGRQFSNSRSEMNVSTLELGDSALYLCASSLDRRETGELFFGEGSRLTVL.

This sequence joins TRBV30 and TRBJ1-5; the D is unclear. This CDR3 is built from 14 residues. V was cut by 1 base and J by 2 bases, with 9 bases left in between. From germline, CDR1 is GTSNPN and CDR2 SVGIG (reference sequence). The CDR3 coding sequence is TGTGCCTGGAGTGGGGTTTATGGCAATCAGCCCCAGCATTTT. Its protein product is CAWSGVYGNQPQHF.

The rearrangement joins TRBV6-5 to TRBJ1-2; the D gene is possibly TRBD1 (6 bases). Trimming took 6 bases from V and 4 from J, leaving 15 bases between them. Germline-derived CDR1 and CDR2 are MNHEY and SVGAGI. The CDR3 extends over 14 amino acids. The CDR3 spells CASRVAGDTYGYTF. Written as DNA, the CDR3 is TGTGCCAGCAGGGTGGCAGGGGATACCTATGGCTACACCTTC.

The chain joins TRBV29-1 to TRBJ1-1; 7 bases are a match to TRBD1. The CDR3 is made up of 13 amino acids. Trimming cost V 6 bases and J 2 bases; bases outside gene matches: 6. CDR1 is SQVTM, CDR2 ANQGSEA, per germline. CDR3 sequence: CSVETGTNTEAFF. The CDR3, as DNA: TGCAGCGTCGAGACAGGGACCAACACTGAAGCTTTCTTT.

V gene TRBV18 combines with J gene TRBJ1-6, with no clear D. Deletions cut 6 bases from V and 6 bases from J, with 6 bases between. The germline CDR1 and CDR2 sequences are KGHSH and LQKENI. The CDR3 consists of 12 residues. The CDR3 coding sequence is TGTGCCAGCTCGGCCGGTAATTCACCCCTCCACTTT. Encoded protein: CASSAGNSPLHF.

This clone was recorded only once. This chain uses TRBV4-2 with TRBJ2-5; 7 bases fit TRBD2. Germline V gene data show CDR1 as LGHNA and CDR2 as YNFKEQ. The V and J ends lost 2 bases and 5 bases, in that order; junction bases with no gene match: 2. This CDR3 region has 13 residues. The CDR3 reads CASSQTGRETQYF. CDR3 nucleotide sequence: TGTGCCAGCAGCCAAACCGGGAGGGAGACCCAGTACTTC.

This CDR3 reads CASSMTVYGYTF. Here the CDR3 DNA reads TGTGCCAGCAGCATGACAGTCTATGGCTACACCTTC. V and J are TRBV7-2 and TRBJ1-2; maybe TRBD1 (5 bases). The CDR3 sequence is 12 residues long. Germline CDR1 SGHTA, CDR2 FQGNSA. With 5 bases removed from V and 4 bases from J, the gap between germline ends came to 8 bases.

This clone has just a few counts. The rearrangement uses TRBV14 and TRBJ2-1; 9 nucleotides agree with TRBD1. Germline V gene data show CDR1 as SGHDN and CDR2 as FVKESK. This CDR3 has 13 amino acids. V gave up 1 base and J gave up 15 bases; unmatched junction bases: 7. In DNA, the CDR3 is TGTGCCAGCAGCCAAGCCGCAACAGGGGGCGGGTTCTTC. Encoded protein: CASSQAATGGGFF. Drawing the rest from reference TRBV14 and TRBJ2-1, the complete variable domain is EAGVTQFPSHSVIEKGQTVTLRCDPISGHDNLYWYRRVMGKEIKFLLHFVKESKQDESGMPNNRFLAERTGGTYSTLKVQPAELEDSGVYFCASSQAATGGGFFGPGTRLTVL.

The genes are TRBV7-3 and TRBJ2-2, with D hard to call. Germline V gene lookup returns CDR1 SGHTA and CDR2 FQGTGA. The CDR3 runs to 15 residues. The germline V and J ends were trimmed by 2 bases and 1 base, with 8 bases remaining between them. CDR3 loop: CASSLALVNTGELFF. The CDR3 DNA reads TGTGCCAGCAGCTTAGCGTTAGTGAACACCGGGGAGCTGTTTTTT. Filled out from reference TRBV7-3 and TRBJ2-2, the complete variable domain reads GAGVSQTPSNKVTEKGKYVELRCDPISGHTALYWYRQSLGQGPEFLIYFQGTGAADDSGLPNDRFFAVRPEGSVSTLKIQRTERGDSAVYLCASSLALVNTGELFFGEGSRLTVL.

The CDR3 bases are TGCAGCGTTGAACAAGGGGGTGGAGAGACCCAGTACTTC. It yields the protein CSVEQGGGETQYF. The gene calls are TRBV29-1 and TRBJ2-5; D perhaps matches TRBD1 (6 bases). CDR3 length equals 13 residues. Between the trimmed V and J ends, which lost 2 bases and 4 bases, there was a span of 11 bases. Germline V gene data show CDR1 as SQVTM and CDR2 as ANQGSEA.

The chain employs TRBV7-9 and TRBJ2-1; 9 bases agree with TRBD1. Trimming removed 3 bases from V and 9 bases from J; junction bases left unmatched: 3. Germline lookup yields CDR1 SEHNR and CDR2 FQNEAQ (reference sequence). The CDR3 totals 13 residues. This CDR3 reads CASSFTGGSEQFF. In DNA, the CDR3 is TGTGCCAGCAGCTTCACAGGGGGCAGTGAGCAGTTCTTC.

This chain uses TRBV23-1 with TRBJ2-5; D is perhaps TRBD1 (8 bases). TRBV23-1 is known as an ORF, though its function is uncertain. The CDR3 length is 14 residues. Trimming took 7 bases from V and 7 from J, leaving 19 bases between them. CDR3 region: CASKRETGEGTQYF. The CDR3 DNA is TGCGCCAGCAAAAGGGAGACAGGGGAGGGGACCCAGTACTTC.